This TCR beta chain comes out of a study of cytomegalovirus exposure and HLA in healthy donors. Study outcomes and limitations: Across donors, most TCRs were seen rarely, yet some public ones were widespread.

Concerning this clone: Its antigen is not identified.

The donors were in the approximately 130-subject validation cohort; that cohort was separate from the roughly 660-subject first cohort. Data came from immunoSEQ multiplex PCR; TCRdb stores just in-frame clones and leaves some out. This sample has roughly 120,000 clones, with 85% to 90% found just once. Sequenced sample: PBMCs. This receptor was identified in a woman under 40 in good health and CMV-seropositive.

The CDR3 bases are TGTGCCAGCAGTGACTCTGTCGGGAGGGCCGATGAGCAGTTCTTC. Encoded protein: CASSDSVGRADEQFF. The chain joins TRBV6-4 to TRBJ2-1; 8 bases match TRBD2. Germline V CDR1 and CDR2: MRHNA, SNTAGT. The junction had 6 bases not matched to a gene; V was cut back by 0 bases and J by 8 bases. The CDR3 is 15 residues long.